This TCR beta chain originates from a study of cytomegalovirus exposure and HLA in healthy donors (dated by TCRdb to the late 2010s). With regard to the full study: According to an earlier analysis of 450 to 650 of the donors, some 180 million T cells yielded over 90 million unique TCR beta sequences and about 300 Gb of sequence data. Among a few hundred genotyped donors of the cohort, an average of around 240,000 unique TCR beta nucleotide sequences were sequenced per donor, around 20% of them non-productive. To study patterns of TCR occurrence, a later analysis re-analyzed previously published TCR beta repertoires from around 660 donors and added high-resolution HLA genotyping. Roughly 5 DR-DQ haplotypes were handled as single units for association and clustering because linkage in the cohort was strong. Besides the first cohort of about 730 subjects, a separate validation cohort made up of 120 or so different subjects was used. Alongside the repertoire data, information on donor age, sex, ethnicity and CMV serostatus was compiled. High-throughput TCR immunosequencing, statistical association of individual TCRs with disease status, and machine learning were combined to predict cytomegalovirus infection status. The aim of the study was to test whether cataloging public T cell receptors could identify signatures of past pathogen exposure. An early release that covered about 600 HLA-typed donors contained approximately 320 gigabases of sequencing data and about 93 million unique TCR sequences. The study profiled the T cell repertoires of hundreds of subjects by immunosequencing and related them to cytomegalovirus serostatus. The genetic ancestry cluster associated with self-reported Caucasian donors included roughly 84% of the 398 genotyped donors. Rather than using new phenotypic data, the later analysis identified candidate immune exposures from TCR beta sequences and from how often those sequences occurred across donors. Genome-wide SNP genotypes for about 65% of the roughly 670 donors were used in a later genetic analysis, which treated that subset as a discovery cohort. Class I and class II HLA loci were covered by the typing at four-digit resolution. Typing coverage differed by locus: A, B, C, DRB1 and DQB1 were typed in roughly 629-630 donors, DQA1 in 522, DPA1 in some 610, and DPB1 in approximately 450. All discovery cohort repertoires had been generated using a single sequencing platform. To decide whether each TCR beta V gene segment behaved as functional or pseudogenic, an earlier analysis of some 600 of the donors relied on high-throughput TCR beta sequencing.

The cohort consisted of hundreds of healthy bone marrow donors. All cohort members were sampled while nominally healthy, although unrecorded immune exposures were likely present. The donor tested CMV seronegative, placing the donor among the 350 or so seronegative members of the cohort. Each donor provided a peripheral blood sample, and peripheral blood mononuclear cells were used for TCR beta sequencing. Genomic DNA was extracted from the blood cell samples with the Qiagen DNeasy Blood Extraction Kit. With respect to this clone: Its antigen is unknown. Base qualities are missing; no much larger clone stands one base away.

Receptor amplification or capture employed the immunoSEQ multiplex PCR assay. For the multiplex PCR, a mixture combining 60 forward primers for TCR Vbeta segments and 13 reverse primers for TCR Jbeta segments was used. A multiplex PCR assay on genomic DNA amplified the CDR3 region of rearranged TCR beta genes. The Illumina HiSeq System was used to sequence the amplified TCR beta libraries as 87-base-pair reads. As for the original processing: Across the 670 or so repertoires, a later analysis counted 75 million to 90 million unique TCR beta chains, roughly 11 million of which were shared by at least two donors. Raw reads were error-corrected and collapsed into unique sequences with a nearest-neighbor algorithm that merged closely related sequences to remove PCR and sequencing errors. Alignment of CDR3 sequences to IMGT reference sequences was used to assign V, D and J gene segments. Each retained sequence needed at least a six-nucleotide match to both a V gene segment and a J gene segment. A rearrangement was called productive if the CDR3 had no stop codons and remained in frame with V and J, and every other rearrangement was called non-productive. Following IMGT convention, CDR3 was defined as the stretch from the second conserved V-encoded cysteine up to the conserved J-encoded phenylalanine. Sequences without an unambiguous match to a single V gene segment were excluded from the earlier analysis of approximately 600 of the donors. In an earlier analysis of a few hundred of the donors, V segments were called functional above 56.7% productive rearrangements and were called segregating when the between-donor standard deviation exceeded 5%. A statistical classification framework was developed to diagnose cytomegalovirus status using the catalog of TCR beta chain sequences. V and J gene assignment, in a later analysis, came from comparing TCR nucleotide sequences with IMGT/GENE-DB human TR gene sequences. Using the TCRdist pipeline, a later analysis assigned CDR3 sequences along with most-parsimonious VDJ recombination scenarios. In a later analysis, each TCR beta chain was defined by its CDR3 amino acid sequence together with its V-gene family, and reads without a unique V-gene family were excluded. To address suspected cross-contamination and a sequencing artifact, a later analysis removed roughly 580 highly shared, low-generation-probability nucleotide sequences. A later analysis calculated a clonal expansion index for each public chain from normalized within-repertoire ranks of inferred template counts. In a later analysis, generation probabilities were computed using a VDJ recombination model fitted to out-of-frame rearrangements, and the results were checked against IGoR. A later analysis scored TCR-TCR, TCR-HLA and TCR-CMV co-occurrence with hypergeometric tests, applying a repertoire-size bias correction to TCR pairs. To estimate false discovery rates, a later analysis permuted the HLA or CMV assignments 20 times. In a later analysis, co-occurring TCRs were grouped using DBSCAN, with TCRdist sequence similarity added in when clustering inside HLA-allele-positive subsets. Co-occurrence clustering excluded repertoires with fewer than 30,000 or more than 120,000 public chains, plus five with anomalous nucleotide sharing. The source is immuneACCESS, and TCRdb retained only in-frame sequences with V and J called. Part of the clones is not carried over; for the studies checked, unresolved V genes explain less than half of this, and the remainder is unexplained. The DNA was the basis for D and trimming; V, J and clone size are from that table. Present in this sample are some 120,000 clones, 75% to 85% of which were seen just once. The top ten clones comprise 1% of the sample.

The study at large found these results: This cohort had only TCR beta chains sequenced, and the lack of alpha or paired-chain data limited which features could be detected. The presence/absence analyses assumed that sequencing depth was roughly uniform across donors, and that assumption may not be true. Because some donors lacked HLA typing at each locus, the association tests relied only on the typed subset. According to a later analysis, parvovirus B19, influenza, CMV and Epstein-Barr virus appeared linked to several top co-occurrence clusters. According to a later analysis, most CMV-associated TCR beta chains appeared to be HLA-restricted, and the HLA associations seemed to be driven largely by CMV exposure. According to a later genetic analysis, donors in an Asian-associated ancestry cluster had fewer N-insertions in productive TCRs than the approximately 630-donor mean. When HLA alleles, especially DR and DQ, strongly co-occurred, TCR associations were difficult to assign to individual alleles. In an earlier analysis of some 550 of the donors, most TCR beta V segments were observed in productive rearrangements about 87% or about 30% of the time, broadly matching IMGT annotations. In the study, some 160 TCR beta chains were listed as associated with cytomegalovirus. While some public TCRs were present in many individuals, most TCR sequences turned up only very rarely across donors. Linkage disequilibrium might explain the correlated functional status among segregating V segments, but an unknown experimental factor could not be ruled out. A later analysis found that TCR association rates varied across HLA loci, with DRB1 alleles showing the most associated TCRs and HLA-C alleles the fewest. In a later analysis, HLA-associated TCR beta chains showed more clonal expansion and lower generation probabilities than non-associated chains that were equally common. A few of the identified cytomegalovirus-associated TCR beta chains were confirmed in vitro to be specific for cytomegalovirus antigens. At a false discovery rate of 0.05, a later analysis linked under 20,000 TCR beta sequences to specific HLA alleles. A cluster of highly shared sequence variants was judged likely to be a technical artifact of the sequencing pipeline. Immune exposure information for the cohort was limited to CMV serostatus. A further reported finding was that TCR beta sequences accurately predicted the HLA-A and HLA-B alleles for most subjects in the first cohort. The classifier was reported to diagnose cytomegalovirus status with high specificity and sensitivity in both the original and validation cohorts. In a later genetic analysis, a missense DCLRE1C variant was associated with V-gene and J-gene trimming of TCR beta chains, and the association was replicated in an independent cohort. The authors suggested that the approach could potentially be generalized to other disease states and immunological phenotypes. Because counts were too low, under 20 rarely observed V segments, including chromosome 9 orphons, were left out of the earlier analysis of some 640 of the donors.

The material sequenced was PBMCs. This clonotype was obtained from a man between 40 and 49 years old in good health and CMV-seronegative.

Here is the DNA: TGTGCCAGTAGTATCGTGGCAGTCAATCAGCCCCAGCATTTT. Its amino acids are CASSIVAVNQPQHF. The chain joins TRBV19 to TRBJ1-5; the D gene assignment is ambiguous. From a lookup of the germline V gene (reference sequence), CDR1 and CDR2 are LNHDA and SQIVND. The junction shows trimming of 3 bases on V and 3 bases on J, plus 9 bases between the germline ends. Its CDR3 holds 14 amino acids, cysteine through phenylalanine. Kept here is only the CDR3 DNA, which spans 42 bases and is read in frame from base 1. The full variable domain, completed from the reference TRBV19 and TRBJ1-5 proteins outside the CDR3, reads DGGITQSPKYLFRKEGQNVTLSCEQNLNHDAMYWYRQDPGQGLRLIYYSQIVNDFQKGDIAEGYSVSREKKESFPLTVTSAQKNPTAFYLCASSIVAVNQPQHFGDGTRLSIL.